The 2 T cell receptor beta chains given below trace back to one sample, sequenced in a study of identical twins. TCRdb used MiXCR to reprocess the 5' RACE reads, holding one entry per CDR3 protein. The repertoire consists of 1.5 million to 2 million distinct CDR3 sequences, with 32% occurring once and the leading ten covering approximately 0.25%. Sequenced material: cord blood. The receptors shown here come from a newborn girl in good health.

This clonotype was counted once. The V call is TRBV7-2, the J call TRBJ2-7; no definite D call. Germline CDR1 is SGHTA and CDR2 is FQGNSA. Trimming pared 5 bases from V and 4 bases from J, leaving 12 bases between. This CDR3 spans 13 amino acids. The CDR3 DNA reads TGTGCCAGCAGCCCCTACCACCGTTACGAGCAGTACTTC. Its protein product is CASSPYHRYEQYF.

The V call is TRBV4-2, the J call TRBJ2-7; 12 nucleotides agree with TRBD2. The CDR3 has 19 residues. V lost 3 bases to trimming and J lost 5 bases; unmatched junction nucleotides: 17. Germline V gene data show CDR1 as LGHNA and CDR2 as YNFKEQ. The CDR3 DNA reads TGTGCCAGCAGCCAGGGACACCCTCTACTAGCGGGAGGTTCCGACGAGCAGTACTTC. The encoded protein is CASSQGHPLLAGGSDEQYF.